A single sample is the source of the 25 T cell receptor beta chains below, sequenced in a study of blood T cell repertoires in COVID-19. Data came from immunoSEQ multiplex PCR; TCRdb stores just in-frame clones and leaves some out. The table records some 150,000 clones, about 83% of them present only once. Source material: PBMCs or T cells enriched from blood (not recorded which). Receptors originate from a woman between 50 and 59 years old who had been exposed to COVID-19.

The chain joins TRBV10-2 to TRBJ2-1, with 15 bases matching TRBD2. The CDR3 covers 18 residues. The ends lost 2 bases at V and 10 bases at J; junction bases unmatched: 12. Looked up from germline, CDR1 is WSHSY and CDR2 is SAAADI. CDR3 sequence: CASSEPTAGTSGGREQFF. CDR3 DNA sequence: TGCGCCAGCAGTGAGCCGACTGCAGGGACTAGCGGGGGGCGGGAGCAGTTCTTC.

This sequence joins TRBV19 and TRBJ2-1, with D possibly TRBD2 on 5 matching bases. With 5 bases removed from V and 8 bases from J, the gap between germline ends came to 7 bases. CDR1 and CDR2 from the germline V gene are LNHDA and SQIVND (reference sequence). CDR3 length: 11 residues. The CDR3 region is CASSVGDEQFF. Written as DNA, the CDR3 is TGTGCCAGTAGTGTCGGGGATGAGCAGTTCTTC.

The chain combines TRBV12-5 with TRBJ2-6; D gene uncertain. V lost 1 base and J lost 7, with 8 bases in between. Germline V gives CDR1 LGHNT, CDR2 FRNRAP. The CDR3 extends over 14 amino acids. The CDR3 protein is CASGLGHGANVLTF. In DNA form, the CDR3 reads TGTGCTAGTGGTTTGGGACACGGCGCCAACGTCCTGACTTTC.

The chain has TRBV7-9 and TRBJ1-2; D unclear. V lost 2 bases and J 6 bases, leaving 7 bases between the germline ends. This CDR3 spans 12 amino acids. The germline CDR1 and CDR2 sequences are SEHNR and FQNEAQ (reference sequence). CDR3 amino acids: CASSLSENGYTF. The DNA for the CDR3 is TGTGCCAGCAGCTTATCGGAGAATGGCTACACCTTC.

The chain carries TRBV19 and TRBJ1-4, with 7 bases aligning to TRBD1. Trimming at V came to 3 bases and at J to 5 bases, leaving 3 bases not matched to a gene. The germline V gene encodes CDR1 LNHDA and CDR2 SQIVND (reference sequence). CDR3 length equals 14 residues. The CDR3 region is CASSMLGQNEKLFF. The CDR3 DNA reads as TGTGCCAGTAGTATGTTGGGACAGAATGAAAAACTGTTTTTT.

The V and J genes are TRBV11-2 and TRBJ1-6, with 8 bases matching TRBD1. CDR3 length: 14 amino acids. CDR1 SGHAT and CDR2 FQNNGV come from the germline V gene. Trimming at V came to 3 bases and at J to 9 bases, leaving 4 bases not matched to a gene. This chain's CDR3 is CASSFTGGGSPLHF. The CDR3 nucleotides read TGTGCCAGCAGCTTCACAGGGGGAGGTTCACCCCTCCACTTT.

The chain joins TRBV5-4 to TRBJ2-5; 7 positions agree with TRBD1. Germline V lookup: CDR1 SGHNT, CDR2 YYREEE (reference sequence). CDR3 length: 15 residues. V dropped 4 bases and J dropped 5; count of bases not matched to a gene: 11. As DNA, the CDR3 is TGTGCCAGCAGCGTCGACAAGGGGGCTCGGGAGACCCAGTACTTC. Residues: CASSVDKGARETQYF.

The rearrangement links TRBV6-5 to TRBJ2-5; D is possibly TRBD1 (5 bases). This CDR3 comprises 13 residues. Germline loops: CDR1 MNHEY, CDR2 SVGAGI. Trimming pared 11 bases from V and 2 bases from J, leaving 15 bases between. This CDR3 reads CACRWGLQETQYF. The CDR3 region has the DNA TGTGCCTGCCGCTGGGGCTTACAAGAGACCCAGTACTTC.

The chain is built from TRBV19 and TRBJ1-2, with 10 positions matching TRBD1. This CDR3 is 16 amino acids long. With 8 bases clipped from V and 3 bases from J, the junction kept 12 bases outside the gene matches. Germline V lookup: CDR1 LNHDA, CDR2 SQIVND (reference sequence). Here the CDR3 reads CASGQGDQEAYYGYTF. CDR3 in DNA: TGTGCCAGTGGACAGGGGGACCAGGAAGCCTACTATGGCTACACCTTC.

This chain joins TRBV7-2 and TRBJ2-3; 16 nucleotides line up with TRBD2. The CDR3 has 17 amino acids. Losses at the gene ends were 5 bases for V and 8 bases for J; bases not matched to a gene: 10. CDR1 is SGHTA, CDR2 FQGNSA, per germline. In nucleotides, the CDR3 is TGTGCCAGCAGCACGACAGGGACTAGCGGGGGGGCTAGTACGCAGTATTTT. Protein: CASSTTGTSGGASTQYF.

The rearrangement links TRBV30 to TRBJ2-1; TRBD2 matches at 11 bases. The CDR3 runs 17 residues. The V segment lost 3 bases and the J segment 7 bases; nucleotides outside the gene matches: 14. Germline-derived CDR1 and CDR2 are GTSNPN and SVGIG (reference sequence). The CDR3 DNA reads TGTGCCTGGAGCGATACTAGCGGGAGTTTCTGGAGGAATGAGCAGTTCTTC. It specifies CAWSDTSGSFWRNEQFF.

The CDR3 loop reads CASSHDRNTEAFF. CDR3 nucleotides: TGTGCCAGCAGCCATGACAGGAACACTGAAGCTTTCTTT. The J gene is TRBJ1-1, the V gene TRBV5-4, with D possibly being TRBD1 (5 bases). The length of the CDR3 is 13 residues. Germline values: CDR1 SGHNT, CDR2 YYREEE (reference sequence). The V gene lost 4 bases and the J gene lost 1 base, with 8 bases spanning the gap. The full variable domain, its missing parts supplied by reference TRBV5-4 and TRBJ1-1, is ETGVTQSPTHLIKTRGQQVTLRCSSQSGHNTVSWYQQALGQGPQFIFQYYREEENGRGNFPPRFSGLQFPNYSSELNVNALELDDSALYLCASSHDRNTEAFFGQGTRLTVV.

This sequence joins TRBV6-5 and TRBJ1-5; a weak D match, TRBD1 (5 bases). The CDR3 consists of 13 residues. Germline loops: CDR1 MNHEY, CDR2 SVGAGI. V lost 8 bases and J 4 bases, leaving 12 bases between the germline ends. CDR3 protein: CASGRQGNQPQHF. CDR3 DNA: TGTGCCAGCGGGCGGCAGGGTAATCAGCCCCAGCATTTT.

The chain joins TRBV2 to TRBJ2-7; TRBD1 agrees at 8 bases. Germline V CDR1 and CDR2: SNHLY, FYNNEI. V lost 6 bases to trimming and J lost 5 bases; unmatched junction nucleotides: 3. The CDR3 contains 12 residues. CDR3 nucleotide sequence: TGTGCCAGCAGCCACAGGGGGGACGAGCAGTACTTC. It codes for CASSHRGDEQYF.

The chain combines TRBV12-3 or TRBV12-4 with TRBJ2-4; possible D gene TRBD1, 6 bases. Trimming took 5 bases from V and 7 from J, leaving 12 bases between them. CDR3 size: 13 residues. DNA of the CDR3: TGTGCCAGCAGTCTCTCAGGGGTGAACATTCAGTACTTC. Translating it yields CASSLSGVNIQYF.

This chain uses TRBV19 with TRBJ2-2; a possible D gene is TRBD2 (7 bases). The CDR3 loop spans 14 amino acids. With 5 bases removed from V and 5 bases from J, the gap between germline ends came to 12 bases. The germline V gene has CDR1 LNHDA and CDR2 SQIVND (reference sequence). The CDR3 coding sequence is TGTGCCAGTAGTCTTGCGGGGGCTACCGGGGAGCTGTTTTTT. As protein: CASSLAGATGELFF.

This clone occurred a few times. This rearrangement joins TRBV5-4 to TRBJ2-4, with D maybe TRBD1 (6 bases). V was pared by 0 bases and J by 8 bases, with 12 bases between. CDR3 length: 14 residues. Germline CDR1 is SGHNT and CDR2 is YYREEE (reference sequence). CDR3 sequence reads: CASSLGQDAYIQYF. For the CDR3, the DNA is TGTGCCAGCAGCTTGGGACAGGACGCGTACATTCAGTACTTC.

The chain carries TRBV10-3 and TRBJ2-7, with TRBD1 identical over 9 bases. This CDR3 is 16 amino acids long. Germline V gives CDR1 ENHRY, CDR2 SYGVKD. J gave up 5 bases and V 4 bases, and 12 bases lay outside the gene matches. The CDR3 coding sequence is TGTGCCATCAGTGTCTTCGGTGGGGACAGGGTCCACGAGCAGTACTTC. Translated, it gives CAISVFGGDRVHEQYF.

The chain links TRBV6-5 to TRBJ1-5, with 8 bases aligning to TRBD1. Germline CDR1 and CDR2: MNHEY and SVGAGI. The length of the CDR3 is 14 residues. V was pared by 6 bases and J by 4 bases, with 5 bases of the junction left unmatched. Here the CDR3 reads CASSPTGGNQPQHF. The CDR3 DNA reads TGTGCCAGCAGCCCCACAGGGGGAAATCAGCCCCAGCATTTT.

The CDR3 is CASSRTGTGSPLHF. CDR3 sequence (DNA): TGCGCCAGCAGTAGGACGGGGACTGGCTCACCCCTCCACTTT. The chain has TRBV10-1 and TRBJ1-6, with a weak D call TRBD1 (5 bases). The V end was cut by 5 bases, the J end by 10 bases, with 15 bases between. This CDR3 has 14 amino acids. CDR1 and CDR2 from the germline V gene are WNHNN and SYGVQD (reference sequence).

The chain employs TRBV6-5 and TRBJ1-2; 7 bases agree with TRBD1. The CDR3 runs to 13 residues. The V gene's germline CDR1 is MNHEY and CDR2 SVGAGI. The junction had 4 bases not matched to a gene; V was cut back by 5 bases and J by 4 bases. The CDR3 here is CASSPGTVYGYTF. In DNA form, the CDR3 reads TGTGCCAGCAGTCCCGGGACAGTCTATGGCTACACCTTC.

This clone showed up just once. This chain's CDR3 is CASSPERGKFYEQYF. In DNA form, the CDR3 reads TGCGCCAGCAGCCCGGAGCGGGGGAAGTTCTACGAGCAGTACTTC. V is TRBV5-1 and J is TRBJ2-7, with TRBD2 matching 8 bases. CDR3 length equals 15 residues. In germline, CDR1 is SGHRS, CDR2 YFSETQ. The J segment lost 3 bases and the V segment lost 4 bases, leaving 9 bases of the junction unmatched.

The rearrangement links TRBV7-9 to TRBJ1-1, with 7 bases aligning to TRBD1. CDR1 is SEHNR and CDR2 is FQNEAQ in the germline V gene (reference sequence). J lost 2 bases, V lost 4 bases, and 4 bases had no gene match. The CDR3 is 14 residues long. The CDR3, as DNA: TGTGCCAGCAGCTCGACAGGGCCCAACACTGAAGCTTTCTTT. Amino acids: CASSSTGPNTEAFF.

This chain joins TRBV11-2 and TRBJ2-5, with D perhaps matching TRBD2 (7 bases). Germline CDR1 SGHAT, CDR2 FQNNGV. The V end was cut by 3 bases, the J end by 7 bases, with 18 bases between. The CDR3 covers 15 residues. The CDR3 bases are TGTGCCAGCAGCTTGGGGGGGGGCGGAGGGGGGACCCAGTACTTC. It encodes CASSLGGGGGGTQYF.

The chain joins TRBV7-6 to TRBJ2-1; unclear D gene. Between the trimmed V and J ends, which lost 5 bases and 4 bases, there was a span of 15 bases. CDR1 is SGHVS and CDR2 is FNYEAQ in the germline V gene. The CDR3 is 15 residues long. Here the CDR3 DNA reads TGTGCCAGCAGCCCAGGCCTTTATCCTTACAATGAGCAGTTCTTC. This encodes CASSPGLYPYNEQFF.